These 10 T cell receptor beta chains share one sample of origin, sequenced in a study of tumor-infiltrating lymphocytes in localized non-small cell lung cancer. Clones were read by immunoSEQ multiplex PCR, and TCRdb kept only the in-frame ones, dropping some. The table records fewer than 15,000 clones, roughly 74% of them present only once. Sequencing was carried out using uninvolved lung tissue not adjacent to the tumor. Receptors were obtained from a human donor with non-small cell lung cancer.

The chain combines TRBV19 with TRBJ2-2, with 12 bases that match TRBD2. The CDR3 is 15 amino acids. Germline CDR1 reads LNHDA; CDR2 reads SQIVND (reference sequence). The V segment lost 6 bases and the J segment 7 bases; nucleotides outside the gene matches: 6. The CDR3 bases are TGTGCCAGTAGCAGACTAGCGGGAGTAATCGGGGAGCTGTTTTTT. Its translation: CASSRLAGVIGELFF. Using reference TRBV19 and TRBJ2-2 for the parts outside the CDR3, the full variable domain is DGGITQSPKYLFRKEGQNVTLSCEQNLNHDAMYWYRQDPGQGLRLIYYSQIVNDFQKGDIAEGYSVSREKKESFPLTVTSAQKNPTAFYLCASSRLAGVIGELFFGEGSRLTVL.

This clone was picked up a small number of times. The chain joins TRBV28 to TRBJ2-7; no definite D call. CDR1 is MDHEN, CDR2 SYDVKM, per germline. This CDR3 is 13 amino acids long. Trimming took off 3 bases at V and 4 bases at J, with 10 bases between the two ends. Written as DNA, the CDR3 is TGTGCCAGCAGTTTTCCCCCAGGATACGAGCAGTACTTC. Translated, it gives CASSFPPGYEQYF. Based on the CDR3 plus reference TRBV28 and TRBJ2-7, the full variable domain is DVKVTQSSRYLVKRTGEKVFLECVQDMDHENMFWYRQDPGLGLRLIYFSYDVKMKEKGDIPEGYSVSREKKERFSLILESASTNQTSMYLCASSFPPGYEQYFGPGTRLTVT.

This rearrangement joins TRBV5-6 to TRBJ2-1; 8 bases align to TRBD1. The CDR3 is 15 residues long. V shed 2 bases and J 1 base; nucleotides not matched to a gene: 2. Germline-derived CDR1 and CDR2 are SGHDT and YYEEEE. This CDR3 is CASSFTGGSYNEQFF. CDR3 bases: TGTGCCAGCAGCTTTACAGGGGGTTCCTACAATGAGCAGTTCTTC.

The chain uses TRBV19 and TRBJ1-2; 11 positions match TRBD1. After removal of 9 bases from V and 1 base from J, the junction contained 7 bases not matched to a gene. CDR3 length: 15 amino acids. CDR1 is LNHDA and CDR2 is SQIVND in the germline V gene (reference sequence). The CDR3 DNA reads as TGTGCCAGCCGGGACAGGGGGTTATTTAACTATGGCTACACCTTC. Residues: CASRDRGLFNYGYTF.

The chain joins TRBV15 to TRBJ1-5; D possibly corresponds to TRBD1 (6 bases). CDR3 length equals 15 residues. Trimming stripped 0 bases from V and 7 bases from J, with 13 bases between. CDR1 and CDR2 from the germline V gene are LNHNV and YYDKDF (reference sequence). CDR3 sequence: CATSRDPQGQQPQHF. CDR3 bases: TGTGCCACCAGCAGAGATCCGCAGGGGCAACAGCCCCAGCATTTT.

The sample holds one count of this clone. CDR3 loop: CAWGDTAVTSTDTQYF. DNA for the CDR3: TGTGCCTGGGGGGACACCGCAGTTACTAGCACAGATACGCAGTATTTT. This chain connects TRBV30 to TRBJ2-3; possible D gene TRBD1, 6 bases. The V gene lost 5 bases and the J gene lost 0 bases, with 18 bases spanning the gap. Germline CDR1 is GTSNPN and CDR2 is SVGIG (reference sequence). CDR3 length equals 16 residues.

The V call is TRBV30, the J call TRBJ2-2, with TRBD1 identical over 8 bases. Germline-derived CDR1 and CDR2 are GTSNPN and SVGIG (reference sequence). V lost 3 bases to trimming and J lost 3 bases; unmatched junction nucleotides: 3. This CDR3 spans 14 amino acids. In DNA, the CDR3 is TGTGCCTGGAGCCGGGACAGGTACACCGGGGAGCTGTTTTTT. It encodes CAWSRDRYTGELFF.

The V gene is TRBV5-1, the J gene TRBJ2-3; 11 bases fit TRBD2. Germline assignment: CDR1 SGHRS and CDR2 YFSETQ. The CDR3 consists of 18 residues. V was pared by 0 bases and J by 3 bases, with 9 bases of the junction left unmatched. The CDR3, as DNA: TGCGCCAGCAGCTTGGATAGCGGGGGGGCCCGGAGGACAGATACGCAGTATTTT. Protein product: CASSLDSGGARRTDTQYF.

This clone was recorded a few times. This chain uses TRBV6-5 with TRBJ1-5; D is perhaps TRBD1 (5 bases). This CDR3 contains 16 residues. Germline lookup yields CDR1 MNHEY and CDR2 SVGAGI. The V end was cut by 4 bases, the J end by 7 bases, with 20 bases between. CDR3 sequence: CASSWGSPGPGQPQHF. In nucleotides, the CDR3 is TGTGCCAGCAGTTGGGGTTCCCCCGGCCCAGGGCAGCCCCAGCATTTT.

The chain employs TRBV6-1 and TRBJ1-2, with 9 nucleotides matching TRBD1. Germline V lookup: CDR1 MNHNS, CDR2 SASEGT. The CDR3 sequence is 13 residues long. V shed 6 bases and J 8 bases; nucleotides not matched to a gene: 7. CDR3 nucleotides: TGTGCCAGCAGGGTACAGGGGGCCCTAGGCTACACCTTC. Protein sequence: CASRVQGALGYTF.